Following are 24 T cell receptor beta chains from one sample sequenced in a study of T cells in Graves' hyperthyroidism and ophthalmopathy. Amplified TCR beta CDR3 regions derived from RNA transcripts. During a first-round RT-PCR of the TCR CDR3, the HTBI primer set was used. TCRdb re-analysed the multiplex PCR reads in MiXCR, keeping a single row per CDR3 protein. The table has fewer than 300,000 distinct CDR3 sequences, around 25% seen once. Material: blood. Receptors originate from a man between 40 and 49 years old with Graves' hyperthyroidism that later progressed to Graves' ophthalmopathy.

The rearrangement links TRBV6-4 to TRBJ2-2; 8 bases line up with TRBD2. Germline CDR1 is MRHNA and CDR2 is SNTAGT. The CDR3 has 14 residues. The junction had 5 bases not matched to a gene; V was cut back by 5 bases and J by 6 bases. This CDR3 is CASSPTSDPGELFF. Here the CDR3 DNA reads TGTGCCAGCAGTCCGACTAGCGATCCCGGGGAGCTGTTTTTT.

This clonotype was found many times. The CDR3 reads CSASPLGYEQYF. The CDR3 nucleotides are TGCAGTGCTAGTCCCCTCGGGTACGAGCAGTACTTC. The chain uses TRBV20-1 and TRBJ2-7; D gene ambiguous. This CDR3 is 12 amino acids long. Germline assignment: CDR1 DFQATT and CDR2 SNEGSKA (reference sequence). The V gene lost 3 bases and the J gene lost 4 bases, with 10 bases spanning the gap.

This clonotype was counted at least ten times. CDR3 amino acids: CASRNGGAANTGELFF. Here the CDR3 DNA reads TGTGCCAGCAGGAACGGGGGGGCGGCGAACACCGGGGAGCTGTTTTTT. This chain uses TRBV28 with TRBJ2-2; 8 positions agree with TRBD2. This CDR3 spans 16 amino acids. Trimming took 6 bases from V and 0 from J; bases not matched to a gene: 6. CDR1 is MDHEN and CDR2 is SYDVKM in the germline V gene. The full variable domain, rest sourced from reference TRBV28 and TRBJ2-2, is DVKVTQSSRYLVKRTGEKVFLECVQDMDHENMFWYRQDPGLGLRLIYFSYDVKMKEKGDIPEGYSVSREKKERFSLILESASTNQTSMYLCASRNGGAANTGELFFGEGSRLTVL.

CDR3 in amino acids: CSASGLAGGHGETQYF. The CDR3 coding sequence is TGCAGTGCTAGCGGTCTAGCGGGAGGACATGGAGAGACCCAGTACTTC. V gene TRBV20-1 combines with J gene TRBJ2-5; 11 bases match TRBD2. There are 16 residues in the CDR3. CDR1 is DFQATT and CDR2 is SNEGSKA in the germline V gene (reference sequence). Germline trimming cut 3 bases from V and 4 bases from J; bases unmatched to any gene: 10.

CDR3 DNA sequence: TGTGCCAGCAGTGCCGGGGGACCAGCAGAGACCCAGTACTTC. As protein: CASSAGGPAETQYF. The chain links TRBV25-1 to TRBJ2-5, with D possibly TRBD2 on 6 matching bases. V lost 4 bases to trimming and J lost 4 bases, with 13 bases between them. From germline, CDR1 is MGHDK and CDR2 SYGVNS. This CDR3 region has 14 residues. Using reference TRBV25-1 and TRBJ2-5 for the parts outside the CDR3, the full variable domain is EADIYQTPRYLVIGTGKKITLECSQTMGHDKMYWYQQDPGMELHLIHYSYGVNSTEKGDLSSESTVSRIRTEHFPLTLESARPSHTSQYLCASSAGGPAETQYFGPGTRLLVL.

This clonotype was picked up one time. The gene calls are TRBV4-3 and TRBJ2-4; tentatively, D is TRBD2 (5 bases). The CDR3 runs to 16 residues. V lost 1 base and J lost 7, with 17 bases in between. Germline V gene data show CDR1 as LGHNA and CDR2 as YSLEER. In nucleotides, the CDR3 is TGCGCCAGCAGCCAAGGGGGAGCGTTAGCCGCCAACATTCAGTACTTC. Translated, it gives CASSQGGALAANIQYF.

V is TRBV5-1 and J is TRBJ2-5, with D possibly being TRBD1 (7 bases). The CDR3 has 15 amino acids. Trimming took 2 bases from V and 5 from J, leaving 16 bases between them. Germline V gives CDR1 SGHRS, CDR2 YFSETQ. The CDR3 DNA follows: TGCGCCAGCAGCTTATTGAACCCAGGGGGGGAGACCCAGTACTTC. Translated, it gives CASSLLNPGGETQYF. The full variable domain, its missing parts supplied by reference TRBV5-1 and TRBJ2-5, is KAGVTQTPRYLIKTRGQQVTLSCSPISGHRSVSWYQQTPGQGLQFLFEYFSETQRNKGNFPGRFSGRQFSNSRSEMNVSTLELGDSALYLCASSLLNPGGETQYFGPGTRLLVL.

V gene TRBV29-1 combines with J gene TRBJ2-5; TRBD1 matches at 7 bases. This CDR3 spans 12 amino acids. The J segment lost 4 bases and the V segment lost 7 bases, leaving 6 bases of the junction unmatched. Germline lookup yields CDR1 SQVTM and CDR2 ANQGSEA. The CDR3 DNA reads as TGCAGCGAGCGCACAGGGGCAGAGACCCAGTACTTC. Protein product: CSERTGAETQYF.

This clonotype was observed many times. This chain links TRBV5-5 with TRBJ1-2, with no clear D. This CDR3 is built from 13 residues. V dropped 0 bases and J dropped 7 bases, with 10 bases sitting between them. Germline-derived CDR1 and CDR2 are SGHKS and YYEKEE (reference sequence). The chain's CDR3 is CASSLEGRSGYTF. The CDR3, as DNA: TGTGCCAGCAGCTTGGAGGGTCGCAGTGGCTACACCTTC.

This clonotype was counted many times. The V and J genes are TRBV6-2 or TRBV6-3 and TRBJ2-2, with a possible D match to TRBD1 (6 bases). Germline loops: CDR1 MNHEY, CDR2 SVGEGT. The CDR3 has 11 amino acids. V was clipped by 8 bases and J by 7 bases, with 8 bases between them. CDR3 sequence reads: CASGGIGELFF. CDR3 DNA sequence: TGTGCCAGCGGGGGCATCGGGGAGCTGTTTTTT.

Many counts were recorded for this clonotype. The chain carries TRBV24-1 and TRBJ1-2; TRBD1 aligns across 7 bases. CDR3 length equals 13 residues. The trim removed 9 bases at V and 3 bases at J, leaving 6 bases unmatched. Germline values: CDR1 KGHDR, CDR2 SFDVKD. CDR3 region: CATSIGTDYGYTF. CDR3 sequence (DNA): TGTGCCACCTCTATTGGGACAGACTATGGCTACACCTTC.

This clonotype was seen only a few times. The V call is TRBV9, the J call TRBJ2-2, with 9 positions matching TRBD2. The CDR3 is made up of 16 amino acids. Looked up from germline, CDR1 is SGDLS and CDR2 is YYNGEE. The V and J ends lost 2 bases and 7 bases, in that order; junction bases with no gene match: 9. This CDR3 reads CASSVQKAGGLGELFF. The CDR3 DNA is TGTGCCAGCAGCGTCCAAAAAGCGGGAGGACTCGGGGAGCTGTTTTTT.

The genes are TRBV27 and TRBJ1-1; 9 bases match TRBD1. The V gene end was trimmed by 5 bases and the J gene end by 0 bases; junction bases not matched to a gene: 4. The germline gives CDR1 MNHEY, CDR2 SMNVEV (reference sequence). The CDR3 is 15 amino acids. CDR3 nucleotide sequence: TGTGCCAGCAGTCAGGACAGGGGTATGAACACTGAAGCTTTCTTT. It yields the protein CASSQDRGMNTEAFF.

This rearrangement joins TRBV12-3 or TRBV12-4 to TRBJ1-4, with D maybe TRBD1 (5 bases). There are 16 residues in the CDR3. V was clipped by 1 base and J by 8 bases, with 17 bases between them. The CDR3 DNA reads as TGTGCCAGCAGTTTAGTCTATGGGGGGAGACGGGAAAAACTGTTTTTT. It is translated as CASSLVYGGRREKLFF.

This clonotype appeared many times. J is TRBJ1-1 and V is TRBV6-1; no clear D. The germline V gene encodes CDR1 MNHNS and CDR2 SASEGT. The CDR3 extends over 13 amino acids. V gave up 8 bases and J gave up 3 bases, with 13 bases separating them. CDR3 nucleotide sequence: TGTGCCAGCCGGGAGGCGTCGGACACTGAAGCTTTCTTT. It translates to CASREASDTEAFF.

In this sample, this clonotype turned up many times. The V call is TRBV20-1, the J call TRBJ2-1; TRBD2 agrees at 10 bases. This CDR3 contains 14 residues. Trimming took 2 bases from V and 7 from J; bases not matched to a gene: 5. From germline, CDR1 is DFQATT and CDR2 SNEGSKA (reference sequence). CDR3: CSARLAGVGNEQFF. The CDR3 nucleotides are TGCAGTGCTAGACTAGCGGGAGTAGGTAATGAGCAGTTCTTC.

This clonotype was observed many times. The rearrangement joins TRBV20-1 to TRBJ2-7, with TRBD2 matching 8 bases. This CDR3 spans 14 amino acids. J gave up 5 bases and V 0 bases, and 6 bases lay outside the gene matches. The germline V gene has CDR1 DFQATT and CDR2 SNEGSKA (reference sequence). The CDR3 region is CSARDWVSGDEQYF. Written as DNA, the CDR3 is TGCAGTGCTAGAGACTGGGTTAGCGGGGACGAGCAGTACTTC.

The CDR3 nucleotides are TGTGCCAGCAGTGAACCGATCAAGGACAGGGCGGGGGGCTACACCTTC. This gives the protein CASSEPIKDRAGGYTF. V and J are TRBV28 and TRBJ1-2, with TRBD1 identical over 8 bases. The CDR3 consists of 16 residues. V gave up 5 bases and J gave up 8 bases; unmatched junction bases: 16. Germline V gives CDR1 MDHEN, CDR2 SYDVKM.

This clonotype was observed at least ten times. The genes are TRBV6-5 and TRBJ1-2, with D possibly TRBD1 on 5 matching bases. V shed 0 bases and J shed 2 bases, with 13 bases lying between them. Per germline, CDR1 MNHEY and CDR2 SVGAGI. CDR3 length: 16 residues. The CDR3 DNA reads as TGTGCCAGCAGTTACTCTAGGGGTCAGGTGAACTATGGCTACACCTTC. Translating it yields CASSYSRGQVNYGYTF.

This clonotype was detected ten times or more. The chain links TRBV5-1 to TRBJ2-7; D perhaps matches TRBD2 (5 bases). The CDR3 runs 14 residues. The germline V and J ends were trimmed by 2 bases and 1 base, with 10 bases remaining between them. The germline V gene encodes CDR1 SGHRS and CDR2 YFSETQ. CDR3 nucleotides: TGCGCCAGCAGCTTCCGGGAACGGTCCTACGAGCAGTACTTC. Translation: CASSFRERSYEQYF.

This clonotype has a count of ten or more. V is TRBV4-1 and J is TRBJ2-3; 12 bases line up with TRBD2. Germline CDR1 and CDR2: MGHRA and YSYEKL. Trimming at V came to 4 bases and at J to 4 bases, leaving 6 bases not matched to a gene. CDR3 length: 16 amino acids. The CDR3 loop is CASSRGLAGMPDTQYF. Here the CDR3 DNA reads TGCGCCAGCAGCCGAGGACTAGCGGGAATGCCAGATACGCAGTATTTT.

This clonotype has a handful of counts. The chain joins TRBV6-1 to TRBJ2-5; 7 bases line up with TRBD2. Germline V gene data show CDR1 as MNHNS and CDR2 as SASEGT. V lost 2 bases to trimming and J lost 2 bases; unmatched junction nucleotides: 11. The CDR3 extends over 17 amino acids. CDR3 coding DNA: TGTGCCAGCAGTGAATCGGGGGGTGCCAGGTCACAAGAGACCCAGTACTTC. Translation: CASSESGGARSQETQYF.

This clonotype was detected only a few times. The gene calls are TRBV28 and TRBJ2-5; 9 bases are a match to TRBD2. Germline assignment: CDR1 MDHEN and CDR2 SYDVKM. Trimming at V came to 5 bases and at J to 7 bases, leaving 8 bases not matched to a gene. This CDR3 has 14 amino acids. The CDR3 here is CASSTNSGSTTQYF. Here the CDR3 DNA reads TGTGCCAGCAGTACCAATAGCGGGAGCACGACCCAGTACTTC.

This clonotype appeared many times. The chain carries TRBV10-3 and TRBJ1-6; 9 bases are shared with TRBD1. Germline V gene lookup returns CDR1 ENHRY and CDR2 SYGVKD. The trim removed 10 bases at V and 10 bases at J, leaving 5 bases unmatched. This CDR3 has 12 residues. CDR3 nucleotides: TGTGCCAACGGACAGGGGCCATCACCCCTCCACTTT. Amino acid sequence: CANGQGPSPLHF.